This TCR beta chain comes out of a study of T cell clonality in common variable immunodeficiency. Study-level findings and limits: Common variable immunodeficiency TCR beta sequences reportedly had fewer deletions and N-nucleotide insertions. CVID subjects had higher TCRbeta clonality than healthy controls, most marked in about a third. Compared with controls, CVID subjects had fewer shared TCRbeta clones.

Germline lookup yields CDR1 SGHAT and CDR2 FQDESV (reference sequence). This CDR3 contains 14 residues. V lost 5 bases and J lost 7; bases outside the gene matches: 10. This clone has a count of ten or more. Its specificity is not known. The read gets to within 3 residues of the CDR3 end, and the germline J gene fills in the rest. Repertoires were generated with immunoSEQ multiplex PCR, while TCRdb's copy carries only in-frame clones and drops some. Reported are tens of thousands of clones, none seen only once; the ten largest carry 1.8%. Both groups were predominantly of Caucasian heritage. The sequenced material came from peripheral blood mononuclear cells. This chain uses TRBV11-1 with TRBJ2-5, with 7 nucleotides matching TRBD2. This TCR derives from a person between 18 and 70 years old in good health. CDR3 bases read: TGTGCCAGCAGCCCCCGGGAAAGCGGGGCGACC. Protein product: CASSPRESGAT. The full CDR3 sequence reads CASSPRESGATQYF. The full variable domain, with the rest looked up from reference TRBV11-1 and TRBJ2-5, is EAEVAQSPRYKITEKSQAVAFWCDPISGHATLYWYRQILGQGPELLVQFQDESVVDDSQLPKDRFSAERLKGVDSTLKIQPAELGDSAMYLCASSPRESGATQYFGPGTRLLVL.